This passage covers 27 T cell receptor beta chains from one sample sequenced in a study of blood T cell repertoires in COVID-19. Assay used: immunoSEQ multiplex PCR; TCRdb lists only in-frame clones, some missing. The sample has roughly 56,000 clones, roughly nine tenths seen once. Specimen: peripheral blood. Every receptor here comes from an older woman with COVID-19, enrolled during active disease.

The chain uses TRBV7-9 and TRBJ2-5; D may be TRBD2 (6 bases). V lost 8 bases and J 2 bases, leaving 21 bases between the germline ends. The germline CDR1 and CDR2 sequences are SEHNR and FQNEAQ (reference sequence). This CDR3 comprises 16 residues. CDR3 sequence: CASALAGFRRQETQYF. As DNA, the CDR3 is TGTGCCAGCGCCCTGGCGGGATTTCGAAGGCAAGAGACCCAGTACTTC.

The J gene is TRBJ1-5, the V gene TRBV7-7, with 9 bases identical to TRBD1. Germline V gene lookup returns CDR1 SSHAT and CDR2 FNYEAQ (reference sequence). The CDR3 is made up of 13 amino acids. The ends lost 5 bases at V and 5 bases at J; junction bases unmatched: 1. The CDR3 nucleotides are TGTGCCAGCAGCCGGACAGGGGATCAGCCCCAGCATTTT. Encoded protein: CASSRTGDQPQHF.

This chain connects TRBV28 to TRBJ1-5, with D possibly matching TRBD1 (6 bases). The CDR3 is made up of 14 amino acids. CDR1 is MDHEN and CDR2 is SYDVKM in the germline V gene. Deletions cut 2 bases from V and 8 bases from J, with 13 bases between. Here the CDR3 DNA reads TGTGCCAGCAGTTTAGGGGGCAGAGATAAGCCCCAGCATTTT. This gives the protein CASSLGGRDKPQHF.

The gene calls are TRBV5-5 and TRBJ2-2; D is unclear. CDR3 length: 14 amino acids. Trimming shortened V by 0 bases and J by 7 bases, and 10 bases separated the two germline ends. The germline gives CDR1 SGHKS, CDR2 YYEKEE (reference sequence). The CDR3 DNA reads TGTGCCAGCAGCTTGGTCCCAGTTGGCGGGGAGCTGTTTTTT. Its translation: CASSLVPVGGELFF.

Concerning this clone: This sample also contains other DNA sequences that code for the same CDR3. The gene calls are TRBV19 and TRBJ1-2; 7 bases match TRBD1. The CDR3 has 18 residues. Germline V gene data show CDR1 as LNHDA and CDR2 as SQIVND (reference sequence). Trimming took 6 bases from V and 2 from J; bases not matched to a gene: 18. The CDR3 bases are TGTGCCAGTAGCACTCAGGGGGAAGGAAGATATGGCAACTATGGCTACACCTTC. Protein product: CASSTQGEGRYGNYGYTF.

This clone showed up just once. This sequence joins TRBV7-8 and TRBJ2-2; 11 bases match TRBD1. V shed 4 bases, J shed 3 bases, and the junction held 4 bases outside the gene matches. From germline, CDR1 is SGHVS and CDR2 FQNEAQ. The CDR3 runs 16 residues. The CDR3 reads CASSWRTGGYTGELFF. The DNA of the CDR3 is TGTGCCAGCAGCTGGAGGACAGGGGGCTACACCGGGGAGCTGTTTTTT. Filled out from reference TRBV7-8 and TRBJ2-2, the complete variable domain reads GAGVSQSPRYKVAKRGQDVALRCDPISGHVSLFWYQQALGQGPEFLTYFQNEAQLDKSGLPSDRFFAERPEGSVSTLKIQRTQQEDSAVYLCASSWRTGGYTGELFFGEGSRLTVL.

This rearrangement joins TRBV2 to TRBJ2-3; D not resolved. Trimming removed 2 bases from V and 2 bases from J, with 8 bases in between. The CDR3 runs 14 residues. CDR1 SNHLY and CDR2 FYNNEI come from the germline V gene. This CDR3 is CASSELTHTDTQYF. The CDR3 DNA reads as TGTGCCAGCAGTGAATTGACACACACAGATACGCAGTATTTT.

The genes are TRBV28 and TRBJ1-1; D is perhaps TRBD1 (5 bases). The V gene's germline CDR1 is MDHEN and CDR2 SYDVKM. The CDR3 is 14 amino acids. V dropped 1 base and J dropped 5 bases, with 11 bases sitting between them. Written as DNA, the CDR3 is TGTGCCAGCAGTTTATCGTTGGAGGGGACTGAAGCTTTCTTT. This gives the protein CASSLSLEGTEAFF.

The chain combines TRBV30 with TRBJ1-1; possible D gene TRBD1, 6 bases. This CDR3 is 13 amino acids long. Trimming took off 1 base at V and 4 bases at J, with 10 bases between the two ends. CDR1 is GTSNPN and CDR2 is SVGIG in the germline V gene (reference sequence). The CDR3 protein is CAWSARGSTEAFF. The CDR3 coding sequence is TGTGCCTGGAGTGCCAGGGGTAGCACTGAAGCTTTCTTT.

The chain links TRBV12-3 or TRBV12-4 to TRBJ1-1; weak D call: TRBD1 (5 bases). V was pared by 3 bases and J by 4 bases, with 9 bases between. This CDR3 region has 13 residues. This chain's CDR3 is CASSFDSSTEAFF. CDR3 DNA: TGTGCCAGCAGTTTTGACAGCAGCACTGAAGCTTTCTTT.

The V gene is TRBV4-3, the J gene TRBJ2-1; a possible D gene is TRBD2 (6 bases). Trimming took 2 bases from V and 13 from J, leaving 15 bases between them. Germline loops: CDR1 LGHNA, CDR2 YSLEER. The CDR3 is 13 amino acids. This CDR3 is CASSQTTGTGQFF. The CDR3 DNA reads TGCGCCAGCAGCCAAACCACCGGGACTGGACAGTTCTTC.

V usage is TRBV30 and J usage is TRBJ1-6, with TRBD1 matching 8 bases. The CDR3 totals 15 residues. Trimming took 0 bases from V and 5 from J; bases not matched to a gene: 3. Germline lookup yields CDR1 GTSNPN and CDR2 SVGIG (reference sequence). CDR3 loop: CAWSVAGGNNSPLHF. The CDR3 DNA is TGTGCCTGGAGTGTAGCAGGGGGCAATAATTCACCCCTCCACTTT.

This sequence joins TRBV5-1 and TRBJ2-7, with a weak D call TRBD1 (6 bases). CDR3 length: 13 residues. Germline CDR1 reads SGHRS; CDR2 reads YFSETQ. Trimming cost V 0 bases and J 3 bases, with 7 bases left between them. The CDR3 spells CASSLGQDYEQYF. CDR3 sequence (DNA): TGCGCCAGCAGCTTGGGACAGGACTACGAGCAGTACTTC. The entire variable domain, with the rest obtained from reference TRBV5-1 and TRBJ2-7, is as follows: KAGVTQTPRYLIKTRGQQVTLSCSPISGHRSVSWYQQTPGQGLQFLFEYFSETQRNKGNFPGRFSGRQFSNSRSEMNVSTLELGDSALYLCASSLGQDYEQYFGPGTRLTVT.

This rearrangement joins TRBV20-1 to TRBJ1-3; tentatively, D is TRBD1 (5 bases). Trimming took off 3 bases at V and 7 bases at J, with 13 bases between the two ends. Germline lookup yields CDR1 DFQATT and CDR2 SNEGSKA (reference sequence). This CDR3 is 13 amino acids long. CDR3: CSASRGGGNTIYF. The CDR3 DNA reads as TGCAGTGCTAGTCGGGGGGGAGGGAACACCATATATTTT.

The CDR3 nucleotides are TGCGCCAGCAGCGAACTAGCGGGAGGGCCGGATACGCAGTATTTT. Its translation: CASSELAGGPDTQYF. The V call is TRBV5-1, the J call TRBJ2-3, with 13 bases identical to TRBD2. The V segment lost 4 bases and the J segment 6 bases; nucleotides outside the gene matches: 5. The V gene's germline CDR1 is SGHRS and CDR2 YFSETQ. The CDR3 covers 15 residues.

This chain links TRBV28 with TRBJ2-7; maybe TRBD2 (5 bases). Trimming removed 3 bases at V and 7 bases at J, with 10 bases between. The CDR3 spans 12 residues. CDR1 and CDR2 from the germline V gene are MDHEN and SYDVKM. The CDR3 loop reads CASSFSGWEQYF. The CDR3 DNA follows: TGTGCCAGCAGTTTCTCGGGGTGGGAGCAGTACTTC.

The chain's CDR3 is CASSFRLAFQNEQFF. The CDR3 bases are TGTGCCAGCAGTTTTAGACTAGCGTTTCAAAATGAGCAGTTCTTC. The rearrangement joins TRBV6-2 or TRBV6-3 to TRBJ2-1; 8 nucleotides match TRBD2. From germline, CDR1 is MNHEY and CDR2 SVGEGT. V shed 4 bases and J 7 bases; nucleotides not matched to a gene: 9. CDR3 length: 15 residues.

The rearrangement uses TRBV19 and TRBJ2-1; 10 nucleotides line up with TRBD2. Germline lookup yields CDR1 LNHDA and CDR2 SQIVND (reference sequence). The length of the CDR3 is 18 residues. Unmatched junction bases numbered 8, after V lost 3 bases and J lost 0 bases. In DNA form, the CDR3 reads TGTGCCAGTAGTATCTGGACTAGCGGTACGAGCTCCTACAATGAGCAGTTCTTC. Protein: CASSIWTSGTSSYNEQFF.

This clone was detected only once. The chain combines TRBV30 with TRBJ1-3; D uncertain. The germline V gene encodes CDR1 GTSNPN and CDR2 SVGIG (reference sequence). This CDR3 has 12 amino acids. The ends were cut back, 4 bases at V and 2 bases at J, with 6 bases in the middle. In DNA, the CDR3 is TGTGCCTGGAAGCAGGCTGGAAACACCATATATTTT. This sequence encodes CAWKQAGNTIYF.

The chain uses TRBV7-9 and TRBJ1-1; the match to TRBD1 covers 7 bases. CDR3 size: 16 residues. CDR1 SEHNR and CDR2 FQNEAQ come from the germline V gene (reference sequence). With V trimmed by 5 bases and J by 1 base, 10 bases remained unmatched. DNA of the CDR3: TGTGCCAGCAGCCTAACTCCGGGACAGAAGAACACTGAAGCTTTCTTT. Protein sequence: CASSLTPGQKNTEAFF.

CDR3 bases: TGTGCCAGCAGCCCCTGGCAGGTGTATGGCTACACCTTC. It yields the protein CASSPWQVYGYTF. The chain links TRBV6-2 or TRBV6-3 to TRBJ1-2; D uncertain. The V gene's germline CDR1 is MNHEY and CDR2 SVGEGT. The CDR3 contains 13 residues. V dropped 6 bases and J dropped 5 bases, with 13 bases sitting between them.

In regard to this clone: At the DNA level, this CDR3 is encoded by other sequences in the same sample as well. The chain employs TRBV20-1 and TRBJ2-5, with TRBD2 identical over 10 bases. Germline V CDR1 and CDR2: DFQATT, SNEGSKA (reference sequence). The V and J ends lost 3 bases and 5 bases, in that order; junction bases with no gene match: 6. This CDR3 region has 14 residues. CDR3 bases: TGCAGTGCTAGTAGCGGGAGGACATTGGAGACCCAGTACTTC. Translated: CSASSGRTLETQYF.

The count of this clone is one. CDR3: CASTSRVGFEAFF. The CDR3 DNA reads as TGTGCCAGCACCTCCAGAGTCGGGTTTGAAGCTTTCTTT. This rearrangement joins TRBV11-2 to TRBJ1-1; D unclear. The CDR3 runs to 13 residues. Trimming cost V 7 bases and J 7 bases, with 16 bases left between them. CDR1 SGHAT and CDR2 FQNNGV come from the germline V gene. The full variable domain, completed using reference TRBV11-2 and TRBJ1-1, is EAGVAQSPRYKIIEKRQSVAFWCNPISGHATLYWYQQILGQGPKLLIQFQNNGVVDDSQLPKDRFSAERLKGVDSTLKIQPAKLEDSAVYLCASTSRVGFEAFFGQGTRLTVV.

The chain uses TRBV6-1 and TRBJ1-5, with D possibly matching TRBD1 (6 bases). Deletions cut 3 bases from V and 1 base from J, with 16 bases between. This CDR3 is 17 amino acids long. Germline-derived CDR1 and CDR2 are MNHNS and SASEGT. The CDR3 region has the DNA TGTGCCAGCAGTGATTTCCCCACAGGGTCGAGCAATCAGCCCCAGCATTTT. Translation: CASSDFPTGSSNQPQHF.

The rearrangement links TRBV14 to TRBJ2-7; D possibly corresponds to TRBD1 (6 bases). CDR1 and CDR2 (germline): SGHDN, FVKESK. Trimming removed 4 bases from V and 0 bases from J, with 13 bases in between. The CDR3 loop spans 15 amino acids. For the CDR3, the DNA is TGTGCCAGCAGCCCAGGGGCCCTTAGCTCCTACGAGCAGTACTTC. It encodes CASSPGALSSYEQYF.

The rearrangement uses TRBV2 and TRBJ2-7, with D possibly matching TRBD1 (6 bases). CDR3 length: 13 amino acids. CDR1 and CDR2 (germline): SNHLY, FYNNEI. Trimming removed 6 bases from V and 1 base from J, with 10 bases in between. The DNA for the CDR3 is TGTGCCAGCAGAAAAGACAGGTCCTACGAGCAGTACTTC. Protein product: CASRKDRSYEQYF.

This chain connects TRBV18 to TRBJ2-7; TRBD2 is a possible D gene (5 bases). Germline V gives CDR1 KGHSH, CDR2 LQKENI. V was pared by 2 bases and J by 6 bases, with 17 bases between. The CDR3 consists of 15 residues. CDR3 bases: TGTGCCAGCTCACCAAAAAACGGAAAAGAGGGCGAGCAGTACTTC. Translating it yields CASSPKNGKEGEQYF.